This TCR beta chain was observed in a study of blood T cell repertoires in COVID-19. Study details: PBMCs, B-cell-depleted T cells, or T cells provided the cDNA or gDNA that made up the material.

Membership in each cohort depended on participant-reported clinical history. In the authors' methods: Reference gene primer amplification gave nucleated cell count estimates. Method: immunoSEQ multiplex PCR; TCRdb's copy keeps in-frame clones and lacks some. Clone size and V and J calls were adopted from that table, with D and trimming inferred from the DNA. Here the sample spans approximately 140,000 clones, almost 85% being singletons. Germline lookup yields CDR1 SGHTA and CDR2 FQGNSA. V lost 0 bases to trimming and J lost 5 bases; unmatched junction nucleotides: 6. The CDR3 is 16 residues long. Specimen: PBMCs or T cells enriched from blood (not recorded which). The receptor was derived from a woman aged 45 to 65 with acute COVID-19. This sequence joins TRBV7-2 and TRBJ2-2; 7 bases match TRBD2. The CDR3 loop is CASSLAGGRWTGELFF. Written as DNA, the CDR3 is TGTGCCAGCAGCTTAGCGGGAGGGCGATGGACCGGGGAGCTGTTTTTT.